The T cell receptor beta chain described here comes from a study of cytomegalovirus exposure and HLA in healthy donors. Amplification used 60 Vbeta primers and 13 Jbeta primers. Only in-frame clones appear in the TCRdb table, and some are missing; sequencing was by immunoSEQ multiplex PCR. The sample has more than 45,000 clones. V was clipped by 4 bases and J by 0 bases, with 9 bases between them. Looked up from germline, CDR1 is SQVTM and CDR2 is ANQGSEA. CDR3 length: 13 amino acids. The receptor comes from a woman aged 60-75 years in good health and CMV-seropositive. The rearrangement links TRBV29-1 to TRBJ1-1; TRBD1 might be the D (6 bases). The sample taken for sequencing was PBMCs. In DNA form, the CDR3 reads TGCAGCGTTGTGGCAGGGGTGAACACTGAAGCTTTCTTT. As protein: CSVVAGVNTEAFF.